This TCR beta chain was observed in a study of vaccination and CD4 T cells after COVID-19. Study-level information: Nasal swab PCR showed SARS-CoV-2 in convalescent patients, roughly ten with mild and one with severe disease. Every culture used as a control got a CEFX pool, an HIV-1 Nef pool, or no peptide.

The treatment here: roughly 11-day PBMC culture with coronavirus spike peptide pools or control peptides (ViraFEST assay). The trim removed 4 bases at V and 6 bases at J, leaving 10 bases unmatched. The length of the CDR3 is 16 residues. Germline V CDR1 and CDR2: SGHKS, YYEKEE (reference sequence). An Oncomine TCR Beta short-read assay was used to sequence the DNA from cultured CD4+ T cells. TCRdb called the PCR reads again in MiXCR, with one record for every CDR3 protein. This table has fewer than 15,000 distinct CDR3 sequences, 35% to 50% appearing once. Broader study findings: Convalescent patients' clones that were vaccine-specific were spike mono-reactive in 304 of 307 cases.

On this clonotype: Its specificity is unknown.

Sequencing was carried out using CD4+ T cells from blood, cultured in vitro. The chain joins TRBV5-5 to TRBJ2-1, with 10 bases aligning to TRBD1. This TCR was sampled from a human donor who had recovered from COVID-19. The CDR3 DNA reads TGTGCCAGCAGCGGGTCGCCGGGACAGGGGATCAATGAGCAGTTCTTC. This encodes CASSGSPGQGINEQFF.